The 20 T cell receptor beta chains given below trace back to one sample, sequenced in a study of tumor-infiltrating lymphocytes in primary liver carcinoma. Unsorted whole blood yielded the blood RNA, and germline DNA was also extracted. Reverse transcription of about 500 ng total RNA with a constant-region primer produced TCR beta cDNA. Slightly modified ARM-PCR with three nested multiplex PCR rounds yielded TCR beta libraries. With TRBV1-TRBV30 forward primers and a C-beta reverse primer, the first two PCR rounds were run for roughly 10 cycles each. Via MiXCR, TCRdb re-called the multiplex PCR reads, giving one row per CDR3 protein. The data show approximately 310,000 distinct CDR3 sequences, about 60% seen once. The sequencing input was peripheral blood. Source of these receptors: a man between 35 and 55 years old with primary liver carcinoma and hepatitis B virus infection.

Turning to this clonotype: A read error may be the cause here, since a much bigger clone is one base away. The chain has TRBV28 and TRBJ1-2; D ambiguous. The germline V and J ends were trimmed by 7 bases and 7 bases, with 10 bases remaining between them. In germline, CDR1 is MDHEN, CDR2 SYDVKM. There are 11 residues in the CDR3. The CDR3 spells CASIMRTGYTF. The CDR3 DNA follows: TGTGCCAGCATTATGCGGACTGGCTACACCTTC.

Comments on this clonotype: With a much larger clone just one base away, this may be a read error. The chain joins TRBV6-5 to TRBJ1-2, with a weak D call TRBD1 (6 bases). V was clipped by 9 bases and J by 8 bases, with 13 bases between them. This CDR3 has 11 residues. CDR1 MNHEY and CDR2 SVGAGI come from the germline V gene. The CDR3 bases are TGTGCCAGAAGAACAGGGCGAGGCTACACCTTC. Translated: CARRTGRGYTF.

Note on this clonotype: Its ends do not fully match the called genes, so a read error is possible. V gene TRBV10-1 combines with J gene TRBJ2-7, with D possibly TRBD1 on 5 matching bases. Germline loops: CDR1 WNHNN, CDR2 SYGVQD (reference sequence). The length of the CDR3 is 13 residues. The CDR3 sequence is CAGWAADSYERYF. In nucleotides, the CDR3 is TGCGCCGGGTGGGCCGCCGACAGCTACGAGCGGTACTTC.

Comment on this clonotype: Mismatch with germline at one junction end may stem from a read error. The rearrangement joins TRBV5-4 to TRBJ2-7; TRBD1 might be the D (5 bases). Germline V lookup: CDR1 SGHNT, CDR2 YYREEE (reference sequence). The CDR3 spans 17 residues. In DNA form, the CDR3 reads TGTGCCAGCAGCCCGACGAAAACAGGACCACTCTCCTGCGAGCAGTACTTC. Its translation is CASSPTKTGPLSCEQYF.

Comments on this clonotype: Possible read error: a much larger clone is one base away. The gene calls are TRBV4-3 and TRBJ2-7; TRBD2 might be the D (6 bases). The CDR3 runs to 12 residues. CDR1 and CDR2 from the germline V gene are LGHNA and YSLEER. CDR3: CTSAGGSGEQYF. The CDR3 DNA sequence: TGCACCAGCGCCGGAGGGTCGGGAGAGCAGTACTTC.

This clonotype showed up many times. The chain has TRBV7-3 and TRBJ2-1, with 9 bases aligning to TRBD2. The V gene's germline CDR1 is SGHTA and CDR2 FQGTGA. The CDR3 is made up of 17 amino acids. Trimming at V came to 2 bases and at J to 4 bases, leaving 9 bases not matched to a gene. CDR3 protein: CASSLAPVAGGYNEQFF. The DNA of the CDR3 is TGTGCCAGCAGCTTAGCCCCTGTCGCGGGAGGGTACAATGAGCAGTTCTTC.

This clonotype was counted at least ten times. The chain links TRBV12-3 or TRBV12-4 to TRBJ2-5, with 8 bases identical to TRBD1. This CDR3 spans 14 amino acids. V shed 6 bases and J 5 bases; nucleotides not matched to a gene: 8. The CDR3 sequence: CASSQDRVGETQYF. For the CDR3, the DNA is TGTGCCAGCAGCCAGGACAGGGTCGGGGAGACCCAGTACTTC.

This clonotype appeared once. A much larger clonotype is one base distant, so this may be a read error. The rearrangement links TRBV6-2 or TRBV6-3 to TRBJ2-1, with 10 positions matching TRBD1. V dropped 8 bases and J dropped 9; count of bases not matched to a gene: 7. The V gene's germline CDR1 is MNHEY and CDR2 SVGEGT. The CDR3 has 13 amino acids. The CDR3 protein is CASQDRGFREQFF. The CDR3 DNA sequence: TGTGCCAGCCAGGACAGGGGGTTTCGTGAGCAGTTCTTC.

V is TRBV29-1 and J is TRBJ1-1, with 7 bases that match TRBD1. This CDR3 comprises 13 residues. CDR1 and CDR2 (germline): SQVTM, ANQGSEA. The trim removed 6 bases at V and 1 base at J, leaving 5 bases unmatched. As DNA, the CDR3 is TGCAGCGTCGGGGGGACAGCGAACACTGAAGCTTTCTTT. Its protein is CSVGGTANTEAFF. Full variable domain (outside the CDR3, taken from reference TRBV29-1 and TRBJ1-1): SAVISQKPSRDICQRGTSLTIQCQVDSQVTMMFWYRQQPGQSLTLIATANQGSEATYESGFVIDKFPISRPNLTFSTLTVSNMSPEDSSIYLCSVGGTANTEAFFGQGTRLTVV.

This chain connects TRBV5-1 to TRBJ2-2; D is possibly TRBD1 (5 bases). CDR1 and CDR2 from the germline V gene are SGHRS and YFSETQ. The CDR3 has 14 amino acids. The germline V and J ends were trimmed by 7 bases and 7 bases, with 17 bases remaining between them. The CDR3 DNA is TGCGCCAGCCGAGTTACAGGTGTGGACGGGGAGCTGTTTTTT. This encodes CASRVTGVDGELFF.

As for this clonotype: The germline gene is not matched at one end of the junction; a read error may be the cause. The chain combines TRBV6-5 with TRBJ2-7; perhaps D is TRBD1 or TRBD2 (5 bases each). This CDR3 region has 15 residues. The germline gives CDR1 MNHEY, CDR2 SVGAGI. The CDR3 region is CASTTGTPGTYERYF. CDR3 DNA sequence: TGTGCCAGCACCACCGGGACCCCGGGCACCTACGAGCGGTACTTC.

Concerning this clonotype itself: One end of the junction varies from germline; a read error may be responsible. This chain uses TRBV11-2 with TRBJ2-1; D is uncertain. The CDR3 is made up of 15 amino acids. Germline V gene data show CDR1 as SGHAT and CDR2 as FQNNGV. The CDR3 DNA follows: TGCACCAGCAGCTTCGGGCAGATCTTCTACAATGAGCGGTTCTTC. Protein sequence: CTSSFGQIFYNERFF. Full variable domain (missing parts from reference TRBV11-2 and TRBJ2-1): EAGVAQSPRYKIIEKRQSVAFWCNPISGHATLYWYQQILGQGPKLLIQFQNNGVVDDSQLPKDRFSAERLKGVDSTLKIQPAKLEDSAVYLCTSSFGQIFYNERFFGPGTRLTVL.

Ten or more counts support this clonotype. The rearrangement links TRBV4-1 to TRBJ1-2, with D maybe TRBD1 (6 bases). The length of the CDR3 is 15 residues. Trimming took off 3 bases at V and 0 bases at J, with 11 bases between the two ends. Germline CDR1 is MGHRA and CDR2 is YSYEKL. This chain's CDR3 is CASSQGDKSNYGYTF. CDR3 nucleotides: TGCGCCAGCAGCCAGGGGGACAAGTCTAACTATGGCTACACCTTC.

J is TRBJ2-7 and V is TRBV6-5; 11 nucleotides match TRBD2. The CDR3 is 16 amino acids. Germline trimming cut 11 bases from V and 2 bases from J; bases unmatched to any gene: 14. From germline, CDR1 is MNHEY and CDR2 SVGAGI. CDR3 bases: TGTGCCGGCAATCCCGGTGCTAGCGGGAGGACCTACGAGCAGTACTTC. This sequence encodes CAGNPGASGRTYEQYF.

As to this clonotype: An end of the junction differs from the germline gene, which may be a read error. CDR3 sequence (DNA): TGTGTCAGCAGCTTGGGAGAAGCTTTCTTT. Its translation is CVSSLGEAFF. The genes are TRBV13 and TRBJ1-1; D not certain. This CDR3 spans 10 amino acids. In germline, CDR1 is PRHDT, CDR2 FYEKMQ (reference sequence).

A word on this clonotype: The germline gene is not matched at one end of the junction; a read error may be the cause. The chain employs TRBV11-2 and TRBJ2-3; weak D call: TRBD1 (6 bases). The CDR3 contains 15 residues. CDR1 and CDR2 from the germline V gene are SGHAT and FQNNGV. The CDR3 here is CASGLRGSGTDTQYF. The CDR3 DNA sequence: TGTGCCAGCGGCTTGAGGGGGAGCGGCACGGATACGCAGTATTTT.

The chain recombines TRBV5-1 with TRBJ2-7; 9 bases line up with TRBD1. The V gene end was trimmed by 5 bases and the J gene end by 7 bases; junction bases not matched to a gene: 10. This CDR3 comprises 14 residues. Germline V gene lookup returns CDR1 SGHRS and CDR2 YFSETQ. CDR3 protein: CASRNDRGTREQYF. CDR3 nucleotides: TGCGCCAGCAGAAACGACAGGGGGACGCGAGAGCAGTACTTC.

The chain joins TRBV19 to TRBJ2-1, with 7 bases aligning to TRBD1. Germline CDR1 LNHDA, CDR2 SQIVND (reference sequence). V dropped 3 bases and J dropped 3; count of bases not matched to a gene: 5. The CDR3 length is 15 residues. The CDR3 region has the DNA TGTGCCAGTAGTATTGGGACAGCAATCTACAATGAGCAGTTCTTC. Amino acids: CASSIGTAIYNEQFF.

About this clonotype: One end of the junction fails to match germline, which may point to a read error. The chain combines TRBV14 with TRBJ1-3, with D hard to call. Germline values: CDR1 SGHDN, CDR2 FVKESK. The CDR3 is 12 residues long. CDR3 sequence reads: CANSQVGNTIYF. The CDR3 nucleotides read TGTGCCAACAGCCAAGTGGGAAACACCATATATTTT.

As concerns this clonotype: This clone may be a read error of a much larger clone one base away. The V call is TRBV6-5, the J call TRBJ2-3, with D possibly being TRBD2 (6 bases). This CDR3 is built from 16 residues. Germline CDR1 reads MNHEY; CDR2 reads SVGAGI. The CDR3 loop is CANSYGSGTPTDTQYF. The CDR3 DNA is TGTGCCAACAGTTACGGATCCGGGACTCCGACAGATACGCAGTATTTT.